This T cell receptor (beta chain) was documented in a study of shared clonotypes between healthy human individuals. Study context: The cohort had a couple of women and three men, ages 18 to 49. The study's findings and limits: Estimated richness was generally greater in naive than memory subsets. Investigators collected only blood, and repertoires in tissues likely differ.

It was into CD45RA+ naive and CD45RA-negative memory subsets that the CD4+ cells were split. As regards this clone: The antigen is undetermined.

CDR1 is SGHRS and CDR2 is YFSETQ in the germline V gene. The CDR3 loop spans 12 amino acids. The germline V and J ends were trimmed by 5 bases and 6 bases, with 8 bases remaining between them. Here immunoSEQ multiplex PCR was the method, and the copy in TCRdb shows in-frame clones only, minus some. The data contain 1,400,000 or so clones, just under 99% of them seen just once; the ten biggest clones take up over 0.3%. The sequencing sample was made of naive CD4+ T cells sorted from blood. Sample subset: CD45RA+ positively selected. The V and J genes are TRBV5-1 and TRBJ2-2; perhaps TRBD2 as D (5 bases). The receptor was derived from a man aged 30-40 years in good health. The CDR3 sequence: CASRGSSGELFF. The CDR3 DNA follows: TGCGCCAGCAGAGGGAGTTCCGGGGAGCTGTTTTTT.